A single sample gave rise to the 21 T cell receptor beta chains below, sequenced in a study of T-cell reconstitution after alpha-beta-depleted transplantation in children. Library preparation (for TCRbeta) was performed with unique molecular identifiers. TCRdb fed the PCR reads into MiXCR, producing one record per CDR3 protein. The sample contains some 440,000 distinct CDR3 sequences, roughly 17% of which appear only once. This material consisted of PBMCs, mostly from graft donor cells, taken 360 days after TCRalphabeta/CD19-depleted stem cell transplant. The receptor source for this set is a boy in the first two years of life who had a stem cell transplant for Wiskott-Aldrich syndrome, so the T cells may come from the graft donor.

The rearrangement joins TRBV7-6 to TRBJ2-5; D remains unclear. This CDR3 is built from 14 residues. The V end lost 2 bases, the J end lost 0 bases, and 7 bases lay between the germline ends. CDR1 is SGHVS and CDR2 is FNYEAQ in the germline V gene. The CDR3 DNA is TGTGCCAGCAGCTTACAGGACGACCAAGAGACCCAGTACTTC. Protein: CASSLQDDQETQYF.

The CDR3 sequence: CATSRDDGLAYEQYF. The CDR3 bases are TGTGCCACCAGCAGAGATGACGGACTAGCGTACGAGCAGTACTTC. J is TRBJ2-7 and V is TRBV15; TRBD2 matches 9 bases. This CDR3 comprises 15 residues. The germline V gene encodes CDR1 LNHNV and CDR2 YYDKDF (reference sequence). With V trimmed by 0 bases and J by 4 bases, 4 bases remained unmatched. The full variable domain, its missing parts supplied by reference TRBV15 and TRBJ2-7, is DAMVIQNPRYQVTQFGKPVTLSCSQTLNHNVMYWYQQKSSQAPKLLFHYYDKDFNNEADTPDNFQSRRPNTSFCFLDIRSPGLGDTAMYLCATSRDDGLAYEQYFGPGTRLTVT.

The chain uses TRBV5-6 and TRBJ2-1; 7 positions match TRBD1. V was clipped by 2 bases and J by 7 bases; unmatched bases: 12. Germline loops: CDR1 SGHDT, CDR2 YYEEEE. The CDR3 consists of 16 residues. The CDR3 here is CASSFETGNGQNEQFF. The CDR3 region has the DNA TGTGCCAGCAGCTTCGAGACAGGGAACGGACAGAATGAGCAGTTCTTC.

This clonotype was detected only a few times. This chain uses TRBV4-1 with TRBJ2-1; D ambiguous. Trimming took 0 bases from V and 4 from J, leaving 10 bases between them. This CDR3 comprises 15 residues. Germline V lookup: CDR1 MGHRA, CDR2 YSYEKL. The DNA of the CDR3 is TGCGCCAGCAGCCAAGAGCCGGGTCCTTACAATGAGCAGTTCTTC. It specifies CASSQEPGPYNEQFF.

There are a few counts of this clonotype. The chain joins TRBV25-1 to TRBJ2-1; 16 bases agree with TRBD2. V was clipped by 6 bases and J by 8 bases; unmatched bases: 1. Germline values: CDR1 MGHDK, CDR2 SYGVNS. The CDR3 is made up of 14 amino acids. The CDR3 loop reads CASRGLAGGYEQFF. The CDR3 DNA sequence: TGTGCCAGCAGGGGACTAGCGGGAGGGTATGAGCAGTTCTTC.

The chain recombines TRBV5-1 with TRBJ2-3, with 9 bases matching TRBD2. The CDR3 length is 16 residues. Germline V lookup: CDR1 SGHRS, CDR2 YFSETQ. The V gene end was trimmed by 3 bases and the J gene end by 3 bases; junction bases not matched to a gene: 8. The CDR3 protein is CASSSLVAGATDTQYF. In DNA, the CDR3 is TGCGCCAGCAGCTCCCTGGTAGCGGGAGCGACAGATACGCAGTATTTT.

This clonotype was seen a single time. The chain has TRBV18 and TRBJ1-1; no firm D call. The ends were cut back, 2 bases at V and 0 bases at J, with 10 bases in the middle. Germline V gene sequence: CDR1 KGHSH, CDR2 LQKENI. The CDR3 is 15 residues long. DNA of the CDR3: TGTGCCAGCTCACCAACGTTGGTGATGAACACTGAAGCTTTCTTT. Its translation is CASSPTLVMNTEAFF.

This clonotype has a handful of counts. The V call is TRBV5-1, the J call TRBJ2-7; 8 bases are a match to TRBD1. The length of the CDR3 is 16 residues. CDR1 and CDR2 from the germline V gene are SGHRS and YFSETQ. Trimming removed 0 bases from V and 7 bases from J; junction bases left unmatched: 12. DNA for the CDR3: TGCGCCAGCAGCTTGGCTGTTGGACAGGGTAGGAGTGAGCAGTACTTC. Protein: CASSLAVGQGRSEQYF. The full variable domain, in which reference TRBV5-1 and TRBJ2-7 provide the parts outside the CDR3, is KAGVTQTPRYLIKTRGQQVTLSCSPISGHRSVSWYQQTPGQGLQFLFEYFSETQRNKGNFPGRFSGRQFSNSRSEMNVSTLELGDSALYLCASSLAVGQGRSEQYFGPGTRLTVT.

This sequence joins TRBV18 and TRBJ2-2; no reliable D call. The CDR3 length is 14 residues. The V gene lost 1 base and the J gene lost 3 bases, with 6 bases spanning the gap. Germline values: CDR1 KGHSH, CDR2 LQKENI. CDR3 amino acids: CASSPLVDTGELFF. CDR3 bases: TGTGCCAGCTCACCACTAGTGGACACCGGGGAGCTGTTTTTT. Complete variable domain (other parts from reference TRBV18 and TRBJ2-2): NAGVMQNPRHLVRRRGQEARLRCSPMKGHSHVYWYRQLPEEGLKFMVYLQKENIIDESGMPKERFSAEFPKEGPSILRIQQVVRGDSAAYFCASSPLVDTGELFFGEGSRLTVL.

The gene calls are TRBV12-3 or TRBV12-4 and TRBJ2-2, with TRBD2 identical over 8 bases. This CDR3 is 14 amino acids long. V shed 7 bases and J 5 bases; nucleotides not matched to a gene: 6. CDR3 region: CASIRGGPTGELFF. CDR3 in DNA: TGTGCCAGCATACGCGGGGGGCCAACCGGGGAGCTGTTTTTT.

This sequence joins TRBV6-5 and TRBJ2-7, with D perhaps being TRBD1 or TRBD2 (5 bases each). CDR3 size: 15 residues. V lost 2 bases, J lost 3 bases, and 14 bases lay in between. Germline CDR1 and CDR2: MNHEY and SVGAGI. The CDR3 protein is CASSYTGAGDYEQYF. CDR3 coding DNA: TGTGCCAGCAGTTACACTGGGGCCGGGGACTACGAGCAGTACTTC.

In its sample, this clonotype was seen many times. The chain uses TRBV10-3 and TRBJ2-3; D perhaps matches TRBD1 (6 bases). V was trimmed by 1 base and J by 5 bases, leaving 7 bases between them. The CDR3 has 13 amino acids. The germline gives CDR1 ENHRY, CDR2 SYGVKD. DNA for the CDR3: TGTGCCATCAGTGAGTTAGGGGGAGATACGCAGTATTTT. This encodes CAISELGGDTQYF.

In DNA, the CDR3 is TGTGCCAGCCGCGGTGACCTTAACGGGGCCAACGTCCTGACTTTC. As protein: CASRGDLNGANVLTF. The chain recombines TRBV6-1 with TRBJ2-6, with D hard to call. Germline loops: CDR1 MNHNS, CDR2 SASEGT. The CDR3 covers 15 residues. V was clipped by 8 bases and J by 4 bases, with 15 bases between them.

The table lists this clonotype with a few counts. This chain joins TRBV27 and TRBJ2-3, with D maybe TRBD1 (5 bases). Trimming took off 6 bases at V and 1 base at J, with 14 bases between the two ends. Germline CDR1 reads MNHEY; CDR2 reads SMNVEV (reference sequence). CDR3 size: 15 residues. CDR3 nucleotide sequence: TGTGCCAGCAGCGACAGTCTACTCCGCACAGATACGCAGTATTTT. Protein sequence: CASSDSLLRTDTQYF.

This clonotype has just a few counts. This chain uses TRBV2 with TRBJ1-1; D gene unclear. Germline-derived CDR1 and CDR2 are SNHLY and FYNNEI. The CDR3 totals 12 residues. V lost 3 bases and J 5 bases, leaving 7 bases between the germline ends. CDR3 loop: CASSDLGTEAFF. The CDR3 DNA reads as TGTGCCAGCAGTGATTTGGGGACTGAAGCTTTCTTT.

The rearrangement joins TRBV15 to TRBJ2-6, with 7 nucleotides matching TRBD1. Trimming removed 2 bases from V and 0 bases from J; junction bases left unmatched: 7. The V gene's germline CDR1 is LNHNV and CDR2 YYDKDF (reference sequence). The CDR3 runs 18 residues. In nucleotides, the CDR3 is TGTGCCACCAGCAGATCAACAGGGGTTTTCTCTGGGGCCAACGTCCTGACTTTC. As protein: CATSRSTGVFSGANVLTF.

The genes are TRBV20-1 and TRBJ2-1; D gene uncertain. Trimming shortened V by 0 bases and J by 9 bases, and 15 bases separated the two germline ends. The germline gives CDR1 DFQATT, CDR2 SNEGSKA (reference sequence). The CDR3 extends over 14 amino acids. CDR3 nucleotides: TGCAGTGCTAGAGATTGGAAGATAGTCCCTGAGCAGTTCTTC. This encodes CSARDWKIVPEQFF.

This clonotype was observed a few times. The V call is TRBV10-3, the J call TRBJ2-3; tentative D call: TRBD1 (7 bases). Germline CDR1 is ENHRY and CDR2 is SYGVKD. This CDR3 comprises 13 residues. The germline V and J ends were trimmed by 8 bases and 3 bases, with 12 bases remaining between them. The CDR3 nucleotides are TGTGCCATCCAACAGGGGAGGACAGATACGCAGTATTTT. Translating it yields CAIQQGRTDTQYF.

This clonotype was observed a few times. The J gene is TRBJ2-7, the V gene TRBV20-1; 8 bases match TRBD2. From germline, CDR1 is DFQATT and CDR2 SNEGSKA (reference sequence). V lost 3 bases to trimming and J lost 0 bases; unmatched junction nucleotides: 7. This CDR3 is 15 amino acids long. CDR3 region: CSASFQRGYSYEQYF. The CDR3, as DNA: TGCAGTGCTAGCTTTCAGCGGGGGTACTCCTACGAGCAGTACTTC.

This clonotype has more than one count but fewer than ten. The rearrangement joins TRBV7-2 to TRBJ2-4, with D possibly being TRBD2 (6 bases). Trimming stripped 4 bases from V and 9 bases from J, with 13 bases between. CDR1 and CDR2 (germline): SGHTA, FQGNSA. CDR3 length: 13 residues. CDR3 loop: CASSSTSVGIQYF. In nucleotides, the CDR3 is TGTGCCAGCAGCTCGACTAGTGTGGGCATTCAGTACTTC.

CDR3 amino acids: CASSLGYRADTGELFF. As DNA, the CDR3 is TGCGCCAGCAGCTTGGGGTACAGGGCAGACACCGGGGAGCTGTTTTTT. This chain joins TRBV5-1 and TRBJ2-2, with D possibly matching TRBD1 (6 bases). The CDR3 covers 16 residues. CDR1 SGHRS and CDR2 YFSETQ come from the germline V gene. Trimming removed 0 bases at V and 3 bases at J, with 12 bases between.